Listed below are T cell receptor beta chains from one sample, sequenced in a study of T-cell memory formation after mild COVID-19. In TCRdb, the 5' RACE reads were re-called with MiXCR into one record per CDR3 protein. Of 140,000 to 150,000 distinct CDR3 sequences in the sample, almost 25% were seen once. The sequenced sample was PBMCs or a T cell subset sorted from them (not recorded which). All receptors come from an adult woman who had mild COVID-19 (a few samples of this study predate the infection). Cell type and time point are not known. Each CDR3 is given with its conserved first and last residue. The order of the fields is clone size, V gene, D gene, J gene, CDR3 DNA, CDR3 protein. D genes are given only for firm matches. Size tells how often a clone was seen (once, few, many) or the class of an expanded clone, and some rows leave it out.

size: few
V: TRBV4-3
D: -
J: TRBJ2-1
DNA: TGCGCCAGCAGCCAAGTCCCCGCCACTCGGGGCTTGTACAATGAGCAGTTCTTC
CDR3: CASSQVPATRGLYNEQFF

size: few
V: TRBV9
D: -
J: TRBJ2-1
DNA: TGTGCCAGCAGCGTAGGGCCCCCAGGAGATGAGCAGTTCTTC
CDR3: CASSVGPPGDEQFF

size: few
V: TRBV24-1
D: TRBD2
J: TRBJ2-1
DNA: TGTGCCACCAGTGACCCACAGACTAGCGCGCAGTTCTTC
CDR3: CATSDPQTSAQFF

size: -
V: TRBV5-1
D: TRBD1
J: TRBJ1-1
DNA: TGCGCCAGCAGCGTCGACAGGGCGAACACTGAAGCTTTCTTT
CDR3: CASSVDRANTEAFF

size: -
V: TRBV10-3
D: -
J: TRBJ1-5
DNA: TGTGCCATCAGTGAGGGGGGTCAGCCCCAGCATTTT
CDR3: CAISEGGQPQHF

size: few
V: TRBV9
D: TRBD2
J: TRBJ2-7
DNA: TGTGCCAGCAGCGGGACTAGCGCACTTGGGGGCGAGCAGTACTTC
CDR3: CASSGTSALGGEQYF

size: -
V: TRBV20-1
D: -
J: TRBJ1-1
DNA: TGCAGTGCTAGAGATCCTCCGGCGAGAGACACTGAAGCTTTCTTT
CDR3: CSARDPPARDTEAFF

size: few
V: TRBV7-8
D: -
J: TRBJ2-7
DNA: TGTGCCAGCAGCTTAGCGATACCGGGACCGGGGACCTACGAGCAGTACTTC
CDR3: CASSLAIPGPGTYEQYF

size: -
V: TRBV6-2/TRBV6-3
D: -
J: TRBJ2-7
DNA: TGTGCCAGCAGTTACCTCCCAGGCCACGAGCAGTACTTC
CDR3: CASSYLPGHEQYF

size: -
V: TRBV3-1
D: -
J: TRBJ1-1
DNA: TGTGCCAGCAGCCAATCATCGGGGGACACTGAAGCTTTCTTT
CDR3: CASSQSSGDTEAFF

size: -
V: TRBV5-8
D: -
J: TRBJ2-3
DNA: TGTGCCAGCAGCTTGGACAGGGATCGCACAGATACGCAGTATTTT
CDR3: CASSLDRDRTDTQYF

size: -
V: TRBV20-1
D: -
J: TRBJ2-3
DNA: TGCAGTGCCACCAAGGGCGACACAGATACGCAGTATTTT
CDR3: CSATKGDTDTQYF

size: -
V: TRBV24-1
D: TRBD1
J: TRBJ1-2
DNA: TGTGCCACCAGTGATCCCACGGACAGGGTCCACTATGGCTACACCTTC
CDR3: CATSDPTDRVHYGYTF

size: -
V: TRBV6-2/TRBV6-3
D: TRBD2
J: TRBJ2-1
DNA: TGTGCCAGCATCTCGGGACTAGCTCATGAGCAGTTCTTC
CDR3: CASISGLAHEQFF

size: -
V: TRBV19
D: -
J: TRBJ2-5
DNA: TGTGCCACTGGATTCACGGACGCTTTGGGAGAGACCCAGTACTTC
CDR3: CATGFTDALGETQYF

size: few
V: TRBV7-9
D: TRBD1
J: TRBJ2-1
DNA: TGTGCCAGCAGCTTGTGGACAGGGGGCCACAATGAGCAGTTCTTC
CDR3: CASSLWTGGHNEQFF

size: few
V: TRBV20-1
D: -
J: TRBJ1-3
DNA: TGCAGTGCTAATCCCATCCGGGGGACAGGAAACACCATATATTTT
CDR3: CSANPIRGTGNTIYF

size: -
V: TRBV12-3/TRBV12-4
D: -
J: TRBJ1-1
DNA: TGTGCCAGCAGTCCAGGTTTCACTGAAGCTTTCTTT
CDR3: CASSPGFTEAFF

size: -
V: TRBV9
D: -
J: TRBJ2-1
DNA: TGTGCCAGCAGCGTGGGGACTGCCAATGAGCAGCTCTTC
CDR3: CASSVGTANEQLF

size: few
V: TRBV7-2
D: -
J: TRBJ2-7
DNA: TGTGCCAGCAGCTTAGTGTGGAGCGAGCAGTACTTC
CDR3: CASSLVWSEQYF

size: few
V: TRBV12-3/TRBV12-4
D: -
J: TRBJ2-7
DNA: TGTGCCAGCAGTTTCCTAGGGGCCTACGAGCAGTACTTC
CDR3: CASSFLGAYEQYF

size: few
V: TRBV24-1
D: -
J: TRBJ1-5
DNA: TGTGCCACCAGCGTTAAGGGGGGACAGCCCCAGCATTTT
CDR3: CATSVKGGQPQHF

size: few
V: TRBV6-5
D: -
J: TRBJ1-2
DNA: TGTGCCAGTGAGGGAGGCTATGGCTACACCTTC
CDR3: CASEGGYGYTF

size: few
V: TRBV30
D: -
J: TRBJ2-5
DNA: TGTGCCTGGAGTCTGGTTATGCATGAGACCCAGTACTTC
CDR3: CAWSLVMHETQYF

size: -
V: TRBV5-4
D: -
J: TRBJ2-2
DNA: TGTGCCAGCAGCTGGAGGGTAGGGCGGGGCGCCACCGGGGAGCTGTTTTTT
CDR3: CASSWRVGRGATGELFF

size: few
V: TRBV7-6
D: TRBD1
J: TRBJ2-7
DNA: TGTGCCAGCAGTGAGGGGTCCGGGACAGGAGGATCCTACGAGCAGTACTTC
CDR3: CASSEGSGTGGSYEQYF

size: -
V: TRBV4-2
D: TRBD1
J: TRBJ1-5
DNA: TGTGCCAGCAGCCAAGCGGGGACAGGGGACGATAATCAGCCCCAGCATTTT
CDR3: CASSQAGTGDDNQPQHF

size: -
V: TRBV14
D: -
J: TRBJ1-2
DNA: TGTGCCAGCAGCCAAGAAACAAACTATGGCTACACCTTC
CDR3: CASSQETNYGYTF

size: -
V: TRBV11-2
D: -
J: TRBJ2-2
DNA: TGTGCCAGCAGCTCCCGGTTAGCTGGCGGGGAGCTGTTTTTT
CDR3: CASSSRLAGGELFF

size: few
V: TRBV29-1
D: TRBD2
J: TRBJ2-7
DNA: TGCAGCGTTGAGTTGTCACTAGCGGGAGAGTACGAGCAGTACTTC
CDR3: CSVELSLAGEYEQYF

size: few
V: TRBV29-1
D: -
J: TRBJ1-1
DNA: TGCAGCGTTGAAGATAACGGGGGGTTCAATCCCAACACTGAAGCTTTCTTT
CDR3: CSVEDNGGFNPNTEAFF

size: -
V: TRBV15
D: -
J: TRBJ2-5
DNA: TGTGCCACCAGCAGAGATCCGGGCGATCAGGGGGAGACCCAGTACTTC
CDR3: CATSRDPGDQGETQYF

size: -
V: TRBV7-6
D: -
J: TRBJ1-4
DNA: TGTGCCAGCAGCTCTCGATCGGCAGGACTAAATGAAAAACTGTTTTTT
CDR3: CASSSRSAGLNEKLFF

size: -
V: TRBV15
D: -
J: TRBJ1-1
DNA: TGTGCCACCAGCATGGGGTTCACTGAAGCTTTCTTT
CDR3: CATSMGFTEAFF

size: -
V: TRBV6-6
D: -
J: TRBJ2-3
DNA: TGTGCCAGCAGCCCGGGGGATACGCAGTATTTT
CDR3: CASSPGDTQYF

size: -
V: TRBV13
D: TRBD2
J: TRBJ2-3
DNA: TGTGCCAGCAGCTTAGGCCTCGGTAGCGGGGGCACAGATACGCAGTATTTT
CDR3: CASSLGLGSGGTDTQYF

size: -
V: TRBV9
D: TRBD2
J: TRBJ2-3
DNA: TGTGCCAGCAGCGTAGGCGGGGGGGCACATGATACGCAGTATTTT
CDR3: CASSVGGGAHDTQYF

size: few
V: TRBV5-1
D: TRBD1
J: TRBJ1-2
DNA: TGCGCCAGCAGCTTGGTAGGACAGGAGGCTAACTATGGCTACACCTTC
CDR3: CASSLVGQEANYGYTF

size: -
V: TRBV20-1
D: -
J: TRBJ2-3
DNA: TGCAGTGCTAGAGATCTGGGGTCGAGAGATACGCAGTATTTT
CDR3: CSARDLGSRDTQYF

size: -
V: TRBV29-1
D: -
J: TRBJ2-1
DNA: TGCAGCGTTGTTAACTATGAGCAGTTCTTC
CDR3: CSVVNYEQFF